The clone carrying this T cell receptor (beta chain) was picked up a small number of times. The antigen is not known. CDR1 and CDR2 (germline): SGHTA, FQGNSA. The CDR3 has 17 amino acids. The V segment lost 2 bases and the J segment 6 bases; nucleotides outside the gene matches: 9. With constant-segment primers, 5'RACE yielded cDNA libraries of TCR alpha and TCR beta that carried sample barcodes and UMIs. Via MiXCR, TCRdb re-called the 5' RACE reads, giving one row per CDR3 protein. The top ten clones hold 20% to 25% of a sample with around 300,000 distinct CDR3 sequences, roughly 15% of them seen once. These data come from a study of T-cell memory formation after mild COVID-19. General study results and limits: The study found balanced CD4/CD8 in clones contracting day 15 to 85 and a CD4+ lean in later expanders.

Sequencing was done on a sample of PBMCs or a T cell subset sorted from them (not recorded which). The V gene is TRBV7-2, the J gene TRBJ1-5, with 11 bases that match TRBD1. The TCR sequence derives from a man between 18 and 29 years old who had mild COVID-19 (a few samples of this study predate the infection). Cell type and time point are not known. CDR3 protein: CASSLRRTGGGGQPQHF. In nucleotides, the CDR3 is TGTGCCAGCAGCTTACGCCGGACAGGGGGCGGGGGTCAGCCCCAGCATTTT.